This TCR beta chain is from a study of cytomegalovirus exposure and HLA in healthy donors. At the level of the study: HLA-typed donors contributed 65 million to 95 million unique TCRs, which were held in an early data release. Among the roughly 400 genotyped donors, more than 70% were placed in the Caucasian-associated ancestry cluster. Study results and caveats: The authors reported that TCR beta sequences could predict HLA-A and HLA-B alleles. These predictions were accurate for most subjects in the first cohort. Analyzed later, most CMV-associated TCR beta chains appeared HLA-restricted.

PCR was performed using 60 Vbeta and 13 Jbeta primers. Repertoires were generated with immunoSEQ multiplex PCR, while TCRdb's copy carries only in-frame clones and drops some. The sample has 110,000 to 150,000 clones; about 72% are singletons. As for this clone: Its matching antigen is unknown.

The V gene end was trimmed by 4 bases and the J gene end by 5 bases; junction bases not matched to a gene: 9. Germline V gene data show CDR1 as SEHNR and CDR2 as FQNEAQ (reference sequence). CDR3 size: 15 residues. The chain employs TRBV7-9 and TRBJ1-1; TRBD1 matches 8 bases. The sequence derives from a man aged 35-49 years in good health and CMV-seronegative. Specimen: PBMCs. CDR3 DNA: TGTGCCAGCAGCTCGGACAGGGTCGGGTTTACTGAAGCTTTCTTT. It specifies CASSSDRVGFTEAFF.